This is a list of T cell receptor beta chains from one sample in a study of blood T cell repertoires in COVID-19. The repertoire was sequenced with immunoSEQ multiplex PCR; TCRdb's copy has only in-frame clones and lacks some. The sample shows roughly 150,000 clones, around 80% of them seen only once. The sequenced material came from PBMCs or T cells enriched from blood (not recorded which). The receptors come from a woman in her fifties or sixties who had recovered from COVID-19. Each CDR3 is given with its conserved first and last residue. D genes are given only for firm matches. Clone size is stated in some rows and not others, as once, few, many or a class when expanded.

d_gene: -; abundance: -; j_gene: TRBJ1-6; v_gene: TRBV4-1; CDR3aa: CASSQDLGQTGFDSPLHF; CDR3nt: TGCGCCAGCAGCCAAGATCTGGGGCAGACCGGTTTTGATTCACCCCTCCACTTT
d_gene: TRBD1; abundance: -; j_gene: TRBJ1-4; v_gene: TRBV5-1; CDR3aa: CASSPPRDRDEKLFF; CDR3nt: TGCGCCAGCAGCCCCCCCCGGGACAGGGATGAAAAACTGTTTTTT
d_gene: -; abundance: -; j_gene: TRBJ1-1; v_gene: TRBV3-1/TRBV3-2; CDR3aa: CASSQVDREAFF; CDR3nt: TGTGCCAGCAGCCAAGTTGACAGGGAAGCTTTCTTT
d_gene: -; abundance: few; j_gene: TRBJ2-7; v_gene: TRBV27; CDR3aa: CASSLSLQGLIYEQYF; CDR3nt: TGTGCCAGCAGTTTATCCTTACAGGGCTTAATATACGAGCAGTACTTC
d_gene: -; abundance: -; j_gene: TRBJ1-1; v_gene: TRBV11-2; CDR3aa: CASSYTGFTEAFF; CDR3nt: TGTGCCAGCAGTTATACAGGATTCACTGAAGCTTTCTTT
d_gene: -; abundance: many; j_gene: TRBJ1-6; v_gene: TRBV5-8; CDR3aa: CASSEGLGYNSPLHF; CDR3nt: TGTGCCAGCAGCGAGGGTCTGGGGTATAATTCACCCCTCCACTTT
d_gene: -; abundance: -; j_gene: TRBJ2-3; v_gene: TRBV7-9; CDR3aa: CASRDSGSTDTQYF; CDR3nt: TGTGCCAGCAGAGACAGCGGGAGCACAGATACGCAGTATTTT
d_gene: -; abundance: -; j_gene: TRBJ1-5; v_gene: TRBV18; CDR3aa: CASSPSPNQPQHF; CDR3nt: TGTGCCAGCTCACCAAGCCCTAATCAGCCCCAGCATTTT
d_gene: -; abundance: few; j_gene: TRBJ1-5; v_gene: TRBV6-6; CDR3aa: CASSEEYQPQHF; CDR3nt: TGTGCCAGCAGCGAGGAGTACCAGCCCCAGCATTTT
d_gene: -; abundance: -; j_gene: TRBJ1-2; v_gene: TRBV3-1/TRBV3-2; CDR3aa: CASSQAGNYGYTF; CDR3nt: TGTGCCAGCAGCCAGGCAGGGAACTATGGCTACACCTTC
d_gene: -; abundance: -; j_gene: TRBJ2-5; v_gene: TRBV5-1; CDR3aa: CASSLVDSEETQYF; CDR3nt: TGCGCCAGCAGCTTGGTGGATAGCGAAGAGACCCAGTACTTC
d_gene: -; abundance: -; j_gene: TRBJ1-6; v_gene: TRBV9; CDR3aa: CASSAGEGYPYNSPLHF; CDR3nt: TGTGCCAGCAGCGCCGGGGAGGGGTATCCCTATAATTCACCCCTCCACTTT
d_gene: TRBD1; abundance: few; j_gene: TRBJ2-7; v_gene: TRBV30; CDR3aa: CAWMDEEQGVWEQYF; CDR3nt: TGTGCCTGGATGGACGAAGAACAGGGGGTATGGGAGCAGTACTTC
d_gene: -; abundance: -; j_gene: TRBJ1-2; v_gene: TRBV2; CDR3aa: CASIRARGYGYTF; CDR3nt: TGTGCCAGCATTCGTGCCAGGGGCTATGGCTACACCTTC
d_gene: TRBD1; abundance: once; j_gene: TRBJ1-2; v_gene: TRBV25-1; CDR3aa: CASSPYPRDSKYGYTF; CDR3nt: TGTGCCAGCAGTCCGTACCCCCGGGACAGTAAGTATGGCTACACCTTC
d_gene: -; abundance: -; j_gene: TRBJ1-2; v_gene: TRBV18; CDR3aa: CASSPLTGRLNYGYTF; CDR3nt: TGTGCCAGCTCACCTTTGACAGGCCGCCTCAACTATGGCTACACCTTC
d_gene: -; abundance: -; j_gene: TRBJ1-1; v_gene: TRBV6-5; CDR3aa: CASRGGNTEAFF; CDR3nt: TGTGCCAGCCGAGGGGGGAACACTGAAGCTTTCTTT
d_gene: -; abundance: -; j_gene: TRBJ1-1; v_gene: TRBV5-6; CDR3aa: CASSSGLLGGTEAFF; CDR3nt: TGTGCCAGCAGCTCGGGTTTATTGGGTGGCACTGAAGCTTTCTTT
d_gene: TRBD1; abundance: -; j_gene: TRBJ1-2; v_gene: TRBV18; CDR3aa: CASSPLQGADGYTF; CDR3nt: TGTGCCAGCTCACCACTCCAGGGGGCGGATGGCTACACCTTC
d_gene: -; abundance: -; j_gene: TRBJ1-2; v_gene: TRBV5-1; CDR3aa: CASSLDGSPGYGYTF; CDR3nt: TGCGCCAGCAGCTTGGACGGCAGCCCGGGCTATGGCTACACCTTC
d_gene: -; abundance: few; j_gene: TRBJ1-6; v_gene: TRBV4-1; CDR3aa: CASRRAGLGSPLHF; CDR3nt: TGCGCCAGCAGACGCGCAGGGCTGGGCTCACCCCTCCACTTT
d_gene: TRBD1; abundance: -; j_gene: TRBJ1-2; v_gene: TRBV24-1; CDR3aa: CATSDRRGNSGYTF; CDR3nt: TGTGCCACCAGTGACCGCAGGGGGAACTCTGGCTACACCTTC
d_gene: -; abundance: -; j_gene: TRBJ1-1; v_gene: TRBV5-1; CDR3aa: CASSLEANLNTEAFF; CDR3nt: TGCGCCAGCAGCTTGGAAGCCAATTTGAACACTGAAGCTTTCTTT
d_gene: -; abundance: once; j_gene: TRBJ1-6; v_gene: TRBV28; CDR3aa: CASRPVQGLGSPLHF; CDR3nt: TGTGCCAGCAGACCTGTACAGGGTTTAGGCTCACCCCTCCACTTT
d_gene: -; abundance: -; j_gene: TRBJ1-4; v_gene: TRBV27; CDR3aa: CASSLQGNEKLFF; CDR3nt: TGTGCCAGCAGTTTACAGGGGAATGAAAAACTGTTTTTT
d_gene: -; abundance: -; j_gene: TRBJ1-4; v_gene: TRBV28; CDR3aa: CASRPQGSGEKLFF; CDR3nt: TGTGCCAGCAGACCTCAGGGGTCCGGCGAAAAACTGTTTTTT
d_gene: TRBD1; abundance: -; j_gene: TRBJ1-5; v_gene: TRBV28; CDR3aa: CASSFYGQGSPYSNQPQHF; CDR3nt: TGTGCCAGCAGTTTCTACGGACAGGGAAGCCCCTATAGCAATCAGCCCCAGCATTTT
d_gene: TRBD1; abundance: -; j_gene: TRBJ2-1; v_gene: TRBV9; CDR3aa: CASSVATGTGSNEQFF; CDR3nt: TGTGCCAGCAGCGTAGCTACGGGGACAGGGAGCAATGAGCAGTTCTTC
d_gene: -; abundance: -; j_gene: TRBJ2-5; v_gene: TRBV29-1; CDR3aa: CSVVASQETQYF; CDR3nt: TGCAGCGTTGTAGCCAGCCAAGAGACCCAGTACTTC
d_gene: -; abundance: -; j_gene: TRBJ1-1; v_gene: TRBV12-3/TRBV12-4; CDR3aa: CASRGQNTEAFF; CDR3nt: TGTGCCAGCAGGGGACAGAACACTGAAGCTTTCTTT
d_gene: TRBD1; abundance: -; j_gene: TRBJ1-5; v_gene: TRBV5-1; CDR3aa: CASSPGQSNQPQHF; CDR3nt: TGCGCCAGCAGCCCGGGACAGAGCAATCAGCCCCAGCATTTT
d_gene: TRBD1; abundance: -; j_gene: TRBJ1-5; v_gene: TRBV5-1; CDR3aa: CASSRGQGPDQPQHF; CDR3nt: TGCGCCAGCAGCCGGGGACAGGGGCCAGATCAGCCCCAGCATTTT
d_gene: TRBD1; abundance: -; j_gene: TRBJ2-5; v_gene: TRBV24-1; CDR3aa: CATSERQGLKETQYF; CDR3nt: TGTGCCACCAGTGAGCGACAGGGGCTAAAAGAGACCCAGTACTTC
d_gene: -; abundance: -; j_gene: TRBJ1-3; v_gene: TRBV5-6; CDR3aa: CASSLPSSSGNTIYF; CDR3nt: TGTGCCAGCAGCTTGCCATCGAGCTCTGGAAACACCATATATTTT
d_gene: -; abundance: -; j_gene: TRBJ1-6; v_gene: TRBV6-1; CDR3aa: CASSDFGGTLGSPLHF; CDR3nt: TGTGCCAGCAGTGATTTCGGGGGTACCCTTGGATCACCCCTCCACTTT
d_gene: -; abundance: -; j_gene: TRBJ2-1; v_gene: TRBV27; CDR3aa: CASSLDLFGAPNEQFF; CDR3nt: TGTGCCAGCAGTTTGGATCTTTTTGGGGCCCCTAATGAGCAGTTCTTC
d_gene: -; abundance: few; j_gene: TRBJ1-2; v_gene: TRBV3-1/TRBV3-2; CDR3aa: CASSQLQNSGYTF; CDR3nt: TGTGCCAGCAGCCAACTCCAGAATTCTGGCTACACCTTC
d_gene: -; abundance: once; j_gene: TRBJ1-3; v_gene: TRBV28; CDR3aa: CASSSTLSAGNTIYF; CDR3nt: TGTGCCAGCAGTTCCACGCTTTCAGCTGGAAACACCATATATTTT